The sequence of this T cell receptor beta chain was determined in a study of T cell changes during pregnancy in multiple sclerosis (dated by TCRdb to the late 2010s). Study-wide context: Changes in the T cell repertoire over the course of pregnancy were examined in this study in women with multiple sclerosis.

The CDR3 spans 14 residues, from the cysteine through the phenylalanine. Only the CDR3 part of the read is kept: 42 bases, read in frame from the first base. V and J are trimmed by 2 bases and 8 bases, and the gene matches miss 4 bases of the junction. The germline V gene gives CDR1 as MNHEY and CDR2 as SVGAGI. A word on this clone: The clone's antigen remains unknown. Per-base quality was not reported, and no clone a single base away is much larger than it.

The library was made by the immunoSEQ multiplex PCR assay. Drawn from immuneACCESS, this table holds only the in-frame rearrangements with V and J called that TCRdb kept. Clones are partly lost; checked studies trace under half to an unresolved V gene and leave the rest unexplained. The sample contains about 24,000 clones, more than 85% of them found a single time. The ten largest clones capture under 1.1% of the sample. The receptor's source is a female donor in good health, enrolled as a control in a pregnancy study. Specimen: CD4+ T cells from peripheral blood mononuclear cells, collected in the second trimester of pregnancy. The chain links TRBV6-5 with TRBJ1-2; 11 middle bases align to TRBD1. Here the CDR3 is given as CASSYGQGATGYTF. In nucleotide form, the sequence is TGTGCCAGCAGTTACGGACAGGGGGCGACCGGCTACACCTTC.